The T cell receptor beta chain described here comes from a study of T cell responses to AZD1222 COVID-19 vaccine. The CDR3 runs to 15 residues. The V gene lost 1 base and the J gene lost 2 bases, with 12 bases spanning the gap. The germline V gene encodes CDR1 SGHTS and CDR2 YDEGEE. For this clone: Its antigen is as yet unknown.

Profiling relied on immunoSEQ multiplex PCR, and the TCRdb table lists in-frame clones only, not all of them. The sample lists around 20,000 clones, about four fifths occurring once. Study-level results: At baseline, seropositivity was found in only 5 to 7 AZD1222 recipients. The repertoires were collected only after the peak T cell response. Donor demographics were predominantly white British with a female majority; clonal diversity may be underestimated.

The clonotype originates from an adult who received the AZD1222 COVID-19 vaccine. This chain uses TRBV5-8 with TRBJ1-2; possibly TRBD1 for D (6 bases). Sequenced here: peripheral blood, sampled 28 days after the second AZD1222 dose. CDR3 protein: CASSLKDSLNYGYTF. In DNA, the CDR3 is TGTGCCAGCAGCTTGAAGGACAGTTTAAACTATGGCTACACCTTC.